The clone carrying this TCR beta chain occurred a few times. Its specificity is unknown. MiXCR, run by TCRdb on the RACE reads, gives a single entry per CDR3 protein. Among roughly 50,000 distinct CDR3 sequences listed, 9.5% to 11% were seen once. Trimming removed 4 bases at V and 1 base at J, with 19 bases between. The germline V gene encodes CDR1 LGHDT and CDR2 YNNKEL (reference sequence). The CDR3 loop spans 17 amino acids. Sample time point: patch test 1, 2 weeks after DPC sensitization. Treatment indicated: therapeutic diphenylcyclopropenone sensitization with weekly scalp DPC. Whole blood that had not been fractionated was the source of extracted total RNA. The sample originates from a study of human T cells and chemical hapten exposure. Broader study findings: TCRs above 1 in 1000 frequency stayed constant with DPC sensitization.

V and J are TRBV3-1 and TRBJ1-1; D unresolved. Sample: whole blood, taken in connection with sensitization to the hapten diphenylcyclopropenone (DPC). This receptor was taken from a woman between 40 and 50 years old with alopecia areata. Some clones in this sample may be carry-over from other donors' samples. CDR3 DNA: TGTGCCAGCAGCCCGGTAGGACTTCTCCGAGGGAACACTGAAGCTTTCTTT. Its protein product is CASSPVGLLRGNTEAFF. The complete variable domain, with remaining parts taken from reference TRBV3-1 and TRBJ1-1, reads DTAVSQTPKYLVTQMGNDKSIKCEQNLGHDTMYWYKQDSKKFLKIMFSYNNKELIINETVPNRFSPKSPDKAHLNLHINSLELGDSAVYFCASSPVGLLRGNTEAFFGQGTRLTVV.